The entry below gives a single T cell receptor beta chain sequence along with its context. Original methodology: Amplifying reference gene primers gave estimates of nucleated cell counts. The repertoire was sequenced with immunoSEQ multiplex PCR; TCRdb's copy has only in-frame clones and lacks some. Clonal size and the V and J genes are those of that table, whereas D and trimming came from the DNA. The table shows some 260,000 clones, with approximately 90% occurring only once. Seattle participants joined during active infection and were tracked over time. This specimen belongs to a study of blood T cell repertoires in COVID-19. Study background: Sources were T cells, B-cell-depleted T cells, or PBMCs; the material itself was cDNA or gDNA.

The V gene's germline CDR1 is WSHSY and CDR2 SAAADI. The CDR3 consists of 20 residues. V lost 0 bases and J lost 0; bases outside the gene matches: 17. This chain joins TRBV10-2 and TRBJ2-7, with 7 bases fitting TRBD2. The sequenced sample consisted of peripheral blood. This sequence was found in a woman in her twenties or thirties with COVID-19, enrolled during active disease. The CDR3: CASSESIGVAGTRSSYEQYV. For the CDR3, the DNA is TGCGCCAGCAGTGAGTCGATAGGGGTAGCGGGCACGAGGAGCTCCTACGAGCAGTACGTC.